The 10 T cell receptor beta chains given below trace back to one sample, sequenced in a study of blood T cell repertoires in COVID-19. Sequenced by immunoSEQ multiplex PCR; TCRdb stores in-frame clones only, minus some. The data show about 200,000 clones, less than 85% seen once. Sequencing was done on a sample of PBMCs or T cells enriched from blood (not recorded which). The receptors come from a woman in her fifties or sixties with acute COVID-19.

The chain uses TRBV2 and TRBJ1-4, with a possible D match to TRBD1 (6 bases). Germline V gene lookup returns CDR1 SNHLY and CDR2 FYNNEI. The CDR3 contains 15 residues. Deletions cut 4 bases from V and 5 bases from J, with 14 bases between. The CDR3 reads CASSVGGAGNEKLFF. The CDR3, as DNA: TGTGCCAGCAGTGTGGGGGGGGCAGGGAATGAAAAACTGTTTTTT.

This chain joins TRBV27 and TRBJ2-7; 8 bases agree with TRBD2. After removal of 5 bases from V and 5 bases from J, the junction contained 17 bases not matched to a gene. CDR3 size: 17 residues. CDR1 and CDR2 (germline): MNHEY, SMNVEV (reference sequence). The CDR3 DNA reads TGTGCCAGCAGTCCTACCCCCTTGGGCGGGAGGCTCCACGAGCAGTACTTC. It specifies CASSPTPLGGRLHEQYF.

The V call is TRBV9, the J call TRBJ2-2; 7 bases line up with TRBD2. The CDR3 runs 15 residues. V gave up 3 bases and J gave up 6 bases; unmatched junction bases: 8. Germline CDR1 reads SGDLS; CDR2 reads YYNGEE. The CDR3 DNA follows: TGTGCCAGCAGCGGAGATGGGGGAGGGTCCGGGGAGCTGTTTTTT. Its translation is CASSGDGGGSGELFF. Full variable domain (outside the CDR3, taken from reference TRBV9 and TRBJ2-2): DSGVTQTPKHLITATGQRVTLRCSPRSGDLSVYWYQQSLDQGLQFLIQYYNGEERAKGNILERFSAQQFPDLHSELNLSSLELGDSALYFCASSGDGGGSGELFFGEGSRLTVL.

This clone was detected only once. The gene calls are TRBV12-3 or TRBV12-4 and TRBJ1-5, with D unclear. The CDR3 is 13 residues long. V was clipped by 6 bases and J by 7 bases, with 13 bases between them. CDR3 sequence: CASRQASAQPQHF. The CDR3 coding sequence is TGTGCCAGCAGGCAGGCGTCAGCACAGCCCCAGCATTTT.

In its sample, this clone was seen once. This chain connects TRBV25-1 to TRBJ1-2, with 8 bases fitting TRBD1. Germline CDR1 and CDR2: MGHDK and SYGVNS. This CDR3 contains 17 residues. V lost 4 bases and J lost 2; bases outside the gene matches: 12. The CDR3 nucleotides read TGTGCCAGCAGTGCCATTTTGGGGGGACAGGAGAACTATGGCTACACCTTC. The encoded protein is CASSAILGGQENYGYTF.

This rearrangement joins TRBV7-2 to TRBJ2-3; possible D gene TRBD1, 6 bases. CDR1 SGHTA and CDR2 FQGNSA come from the germline V gene. The CDR3 is 14 residues long. Trimming pared 6 bases from V and 4 bases from J, leaving 14 bases between. In DNA, the CDR3 is TGTGCCAGCAGTCGACCGACAGGTGCAGATACGCAGTATTTT. Translating gives CASSRPTGADTQYF.

The chain couples TRBV24-1 to TRBJ1-6, with TRBD1 identical over 8 bases. Germline CDR1 and CDR2: KGHDR and SFDVKD. This CDR3 has 15 residues. V shed 4 bases and J 7 bases; nucleotides not matched to a gene: 5. The CDR3 loop reads CATSDGQGGNSPLHF. CDR3 DNA sequence: TGTGCCACCAGTGACGGACAGGGTGGGAATTCACCCCTCCACTTT.

V usage is TRBV27 and J usage is TRBJ2-1; 8 bases map to TRBD2. Germline lookup yields CDR1 MNHEY and CDR2 SMNVEV (reference sequence). The V and J ends lost 6 bases and 5 bases, in that order; junction bases with no gene match: 9. The CDR3 extends over 15 amino acids. DNA of the CDR3: TGTGCCAGCAGGGCCGGGACTAGTGGTGACAATGAGCAGTTCTTC. It yields the protein CASRAGTSGDNEQFF.

This clone was seen more than once but under ten times. The chain carries TRBV7-2 and TRBJ2-4; the D gene is possibly TRBD2 (6 bases). There are 15 residues in the CDR3. V shed 5 bases and J shed 8 bases, with 19 bases lying between them. Germline V gene lookup returns CDR1 SGHTA and CDR2 FQGNSA. The CDR3 is CASSISTPGGDIQYF. CDR3 bases: TGTGCCAGCAGCATATCTACACCGGGCGGGGACATTCAGTACTTC.

This clone was seen a handful of times. The V and J genes are TRBV7-6 and TRBJ2-7; TRBD2 might be the D (6 bases). With 5 bases removed from V and 2 bases from J, the gap between germline ends came to 13 bases. The CDR3 has 14 residues. The germline gives CDR1 SGHVS, CDR2 FNYEAQ. The DNA for the CDR3 is TGTGCCAGCAGCGGAGGGCTGGGCACCTACGAGCAGTACTTC. Translation gives CASSGGLGTYEQYF.